What follows describes a single T cell receptor beta chain. Its antigen is not identified. Germline assignment: CDR1 LGHDT and CDR2 YNNKEL (reference sequence). V was cut by 0 bases and J by 2 bases, with 14 bases left in between. The CDR3 totals 17 residues. This record belongs to a study of T cell responses to AZD1222 COVID-19 vaccine. Study-wide findings and caveats: Donors were mostly white British, more females; clonal diversity possibly underestimated. Repertoire collection took place solely once the T cell response had peaked. The reported proportion of spike-specific TCRs targeting unmutated variant regions was nearly half. Spike-wide coverage was observed for vaccine-associated CD4 TCRs, with dominant responses at 160-218 and 743-854.

TCRdb's copy holds only in-frame clones and misses some; the assay was immunoSEQ multiplex PCR. The table lists roughly 140,000 clones, around 88% of them singletons. This clonotype was sampled from an adult in good health. The rearrangement uses TRBV3-1 (or the pseudogene TRBV3-2) and TRBJ2-4, with unresolved D. The sequencing here drew on peripheral blood, taken on day 0 of AZD1222 vaccination. In nucleotides, the CDR3 is TGTGCCAGCAGCCAAGATCCGGGCGCGAGGACCAAAAACATTCAGTACTTC. Encoded protein: CASSQDPGARTKNIQYF.